This T cell receptor (beta chain) comes out of a study of cytomegalovirus exposure and HLA in healthy donors. Germline CDR1 SEHNR, CDR2 FQNEAQ (reference sequence). V was clipped by 5 bases and J by 8 bases, with 18 bases between them. This CDR3 has 15 residues. Researchers ran the PCR with 60 Vbeta and 13 Jbeta primers. The protocol was immunoSEQ multiplex PCR, while the TCRdb copy is restricted to in-frame clones and leaves out a portion. The sample records under 85,000 clones, approximately 64% being singletons. This clone was detected a few times. Its antigen remains unknown. General study points: Per published accounts, TCR beta sequences correctly predicted the HLA-A and HLA-B alleles of most subjects. There were reportedly fewer N-insertions in an Asian-associated ancestry cluster than the approximately 670-donor mean, in a later analysis.

The sequence came from a man aged 35 to 55 in good health and CMV-seropositive. The gene calls are TRBV7-9 and TRBJ1-4; weak D call: TRBD1 (6 bases). Sequenced sample: PBMCs. The CDR3 nucleotides are TGTGCCAGCAGCCCCGAAGGGACACCGGCCGAAAAACTGTTTTTT. Translation gives CASSPEGTPAEKLFF.